This T cell receptor (beta chain) was captured by sequencing in a study of CD8 T cells in ankylosing spondylitis. Findings of the study overall: Disease-associated clones were CD8+ and fairly uncommon in peripheral blood.

For TCR beta, libraries came from quantitative 5'-RACE with molecular barcodes. TCRdb used MiXCR to reprocess the 5' RACE reads, holding one entry per CDR3 protein. The sample holds 150,000 to 200,000 distinct CDR3 sequences, roughly 13% seen once. This clonotype was counted at least ten times. What it recognizes is unknown. Trimming shortened V by 4 bases and J by 0 bases, and 10 bases separated the two germline ends. In germline, CDR1 is DFQATT, CDR2 SNEGSKA (reference sequence). This CDR3 has 14 amino acids. Sequencing was carried out using blood, either unsorted or a sorted T cell fraction (not recorded which). The receptor's source is a female donor with ankylosing spondylitis or in good health (not recorded which). The chain combines TRBV20-1 with TRBJ1-5; D is undetermined. Written as DNA, the CDR3 is TGCAGTGCTAACCTTAAGTATAGCAATCAGCCCCAGCATTTT. It translates to CSANLKYSNQPQHF.